The 24 T cell receptor beta chains given below trace back to one sample, sequenced in a study of cytomegalovirus exposure and HLA in healthy donors. Vbeta (60) and Jbeta (13) primers were used in the PCR. Sequencing used immunoSEQ multiplex PCR; TCRdb keeps in-frame clones, though not all of them. Of more than 75,000 clones in the sample, about 83% were seen once. The sequencing input was PBMCs. The receptors stem from a woman younger than 30 in good health and CMV-seropositive.

The chain couples TRBV11-2 to TRBJ2-7; D uncertain. Germline V lookup: CDR1 SGHAT, CDR2 FQNNGV. V was cut by 5 bases and J by 3 bases, with 11 bases left in between. The CDR3 loop spans 13 amino acids. CDR3 nucleotides: TGTGCCAGCAGCCCGAACGACATCTACGAGCAGTACTTC. Protein: CASSPNDIYEQYF.

Comments on this clone: The junction departs from the called germline gene at one end, perhaps through a read error. The chain has TRBV7-9 and TRBJ2-1; 10 positions agree with TRBD2. The germline gives CDR1 SEHNR, CDR2 FQNEAQ (reference sequence). The CDR3 is made up of 17 amino acids. The CDR3 bases are TGTTCCAGCAGCTTAGGGGGAACCACTAGCGGGGAATATGGAATGTTCTTC. Protein sequence: CSSSLGGTTSGEYGMFF.

The chain has TRBV4-2 and TRBJ2-1; 9 nucleotides line up with TRBD2. The junction had 3 bases not matched to a gene; V was cut back by 2 bases and J by 4 bases. CDR3 size: 15 residues. CDR1 and CDR2 from the germline V gene are LGHNA and YNFKEQ. CDR3 sequence: CASSQLSGGYNEQFF. The CDR3 nucleotides are TGTGCCAGCAGCCAACTGAGCGGGGGGTACAATGAGCAGTTCTTC.

This chain uses TRBV7-9 with TRBJ2-7, with D possibly being TRBD2 (5 bases). With 5 bases removed from V and 5 bases from J, the gap between germline ends came to 16 bases. Germline loops: CDR1 SEHNR, CDR2 FQNEAQ (reference sequence). The CDR3 is made up of 14 amino acids. CDR3 coding DNA: TGTGCCAGCAGCCTACGATCCCGGGGAGACGAGCAGTACTTC. Translation gives CASSLRSRGDEQYF.

The CDR3 DNA follows: TGTGCCAGCAGCTCGGGGGCGGGAGCCCTTGGGGAGCAGTTCTTC. Amino acids: CASSSGAGALGEQFF. This rearrangement joins TRBV5-4 to TRBJ2-1; D is perhaps TRBD2 (7 bases). The V gene's germline CDR1 is SGHNT and CDR2 YYREEE (reference sequence). CDR3 size: 15 residues. V lost 3 bases to trimming and J lost 10 bases, with 20 bases between them.

CDR3 DNA sequence: TGTGCCAGCAGCCAACAGGATTATAGCAATCAGCCCCAGCATTTT. Protein: CASSQQDYSNQPQHF. The chain couples TRBV4-2 to TRBJ1-5; no firm D call. V was trimmed by 2 bases and J by 0 bases, leaving 8 bases between them. From germline, CDR1 is LGHNA and CDR2 YNFKEQ. The CDR3 contains 15 residues.

This chain uses TRBV15 with TRBJ2-2; 9 nucleotides align to TRBD1. CDR1 and CDR2 (germline): LNHNV, YYDKDF (reference sequence). The CDR3 has 17 residues. After removal of 1 base from V and 4 bases from J, the junction contained 7 bases not matched to a gene. CDR3 DNA: TGTGCCACCAGCAGAGTCTGGACAGGGGTTAGCACCGGGGAGCTGTTTTTT. Translated, it gives CATSRVWTGVSTGELFF.

The chain combines TRBV15 with TRBJ2-5; the match to TRBD2 covers 12 bases. Germline CDR1 and CDR2: LNHNV and YYDKDF (reference sequence). V shed 3 bases, J shed 4 bases, and the junction held 0 bases outside the gene matches. The CDR3 length is 14 residues. Written as DNA, the CDR3 is TGTGCCACCAGCAGGACTAGCGGGGGAGAGACCCAGTACTTC. Protein: CATSRTSGGETQYF.

This chain joins TRBV14 and TRBJ2-5; D unclear. CDR1 SGHDN and CDR2 FVKESK come from the germline V gene. V was cut by 3 bases and J by 5 bases, with 13 bases left in between. CDR3 length: 14 amino acids. The CDR3 DNA sequence: TGTGCCAGCAGCCACCCCTTAGATTGGGAGACCCAGTACTTC. This codes for CASSHPLDWETQYF. Filled out from reference TRBV14 and TRBJ2-5, the complete variable domain reads EAGVTQFPSHSVIEKGQTVTLRCDPISGHDNLYWYRRVMGKEIKFLLHFVKESKQDESGMPNNRFLAERTGGTYSTLKVQPAELEDSGVYFCASSHPLDWETQYFGPGTRLLVL.

The chain is built from TRBV10-3 and TRBJ2-7; D possibly corresponds to TRBD2 (7 bases). The CDR3 covers 13 residues. CDR1 is ENHRY and CDR2 is SYGVKD in the germline V gene. Between the trimmed V and J ends, which lost 3 bases and 3 bases, there was a span of 9 bases. The CDR3 here is CAISDGGHYEQYF. The DNA for the CDR3 is TGTGCCATCAGTGACGGGGGGCACTACGAGCAGTACTTC.

The CDR3 spells CASGQVETQYF. The CDR3 DNA follows: TGTGCCAGCGGTCAGGTCGAGACCCAGTACTTC. The rearrangement joins TRBV6-5 to TRBJ2-5; D call uncertain. The V end was cut by 8 bases, the J end by 5 bases, with 9 bases between. CDR1 and CDR2 (germline): MNHEY, SVGAGI. The CDR3 is 11 amino acids.

This clone came up once. This rearrangement joins TRBV15 to TRBJ1-1; D might be TRBD1 (5 bases). The CDR3 extends over 15 amino acids. The V end was cut by 4 bases, the J end by 5 bases, with 17 bases between. Germline assignment: CDR1 LNHNV and CDR2 YYDKDF (reference sequence). CDR3: CATSTHGARGTEAFF. CDR3 bases: TGTGCCACCAGCACACACGGGGCACGGGGGACTGAAGCTTTCTTT. Supplemented by reference TRBV15 and TRBJ1-1, the full variable domain reads DAMVIQNPRYQVTQFGKPVTLSCSQTLNHNVMYWYQQKSSQAPKLLFHYYDKDFNNEADTPDNFQSRRPNTSFCFLDIRSPGLGDTAMYLCATSTHGARGTEAFFGQGTRLTVV.

The chain carries TRBV7-2 and TRBJ2-7; TRBD1 matches at 10 bases. Germline CDR1 reads SGHTA; CDR2 reads FQGNSA. The CDR3 consists of 15 residues. V shed 5 bases, J shed 3 bases, and the junction held 7 bases outside the gene matches. This CDR3 is CASSLQGTGVYEQYF. The CDR3 region has the DNA TGTGCCAGCAGCCTCCAGGGGACAGGGGTCTACGAGCAGTACTTC.

This chain uses TRBV29-1 with TRBJ2-7, with 11 positions matching TRBD1. V was clipped by 4 bases and J by 2 bases; unmatched bases: 10. Germline lookup yields CDR1 SQVTM and CDR2 ANQGSEA. The length of the CDR3 is 16 residues. CDR3 protein: CSVAGARDRGAYEQYF. For the CDR3, the DNA is TGCAGCGTTGCGGGGGCCCGGGACAGGGGGGCCTACGAGCAGTACTTC.

The V gene is TRBV19, the J gene TRBJ1-5, with no clear D. Looked up from germline, CDR1 is LNHDA and CDR2 is SQIVND (reference sequence). V dropped 8 bases and J dropped 1 base, with 12 bases sitting between them. The CDR3 is 14 residues long. The CDR3: CASLGGSSNQPQHF. The CDR3 DNA follows: TGTGCCAGTTTAGGAGGGTCGAGCAATCAGCCCCAGCATTTT.

The rearrangement links TRBV6-5 to TRBJ1-2; 7 bases fit TRBD1. The CDR3 consists of 14 residues. Germline V gene sequence: CDR1 MNHEY, CDR2 SVGAGI. Trimming took 0 bases from V and 8 from J; bases not matched to a gene: 6. CDR3 sequence (DNA): TGTGCCAGCAGTTACTCGGGACAGTCTGGGGGCTACACCTTC. It is translated as CASSYSGQSGGYTF.

The chain is built from TRBV2 and TRBJ1-4, with D unresolved. The CDR3 has 13 amino acids. From germline, CDR1 is SNHLY and CDR2 FYNNEI. Trimming cost V 8 bases and J 4 bases, with 11 bases left between them. The CDR3 coding sequence is TGTGCCAGCGGAGGGAGTGTTAATGAAAAACTGTTTTTT. It translates to CASGGSVNEKLFF. The full variable domain, with the rest looked up from reference TRBV2 and TRBJ1-4, is EPEVTQTPSHQVTQMGQEVILRCVPISNHLYFYWYRQILGQKVEFLVSFYNNEISEKSEIFDDQFSVERPDGSNFTLKIRSTKLEDSAMYFCASGGSVNEKLFFGSGTQLSVL.

This clone has just one count. This sequence joins TRBV5-1 and TRBJ2-3, with TRBD2 identical over 14 bases. V shed 4 bases and J 6 bases; nucleotides not matched to a gene: 4. The CDR3 extends over 15 amino acids. Germline V CDR1 and CDR2: SGHRS, YFSETQ. This CDR3 reads CASSRLAGGGDTQYF. The CDR3, as DNA: TGCGCCAGCAGCCGACTAGCGGGGGGGGGTGATACGCAGTATTTT.

The V gene is TRBV6-6, the J gene TRBJ2-7, with D possibly TRBD2 on 6 matching bases. Per germline, CDR1 MNHNY and CDR2 SVGAGI (reference sequence). The germline V and J ends were trimmed by 6 bases and 3 bases, with 18 bases remaining between them. This CDR3 comprises 15 residues. The CDR3 nucleotides are TGTGCCAGCAGGCCGAGGTGGGGGGTCAACTACGAGCAGTACTTC. Amino acid sequence: CASRPRWGVNYEQYF.

The count of this clone is one. The gene calls are TRBV15 and TRBJ1-6; a possible D gene is TRBD1 (5 bases). The CDR3 has 16 amino acids. From germline, CDR1 is LNHNV and CDR2 YYDKDF (reference sequence). Trimming stripped 5 bases from V and 7 bases from J, with 18 bases between. CDR3 sequence (DNA): TGTGCCACCAGCGAAAGGCCAGGGCCGGCAAATTCACCCCTCCACTTT. Its translation is CATSERPGPANSPLHF.

The V and J genes are TRBV7-8 and TRBJ2-5, with a tentative D call TRBD2 (5 bases). This CDR3 is built from 14 residues. Between the trimmed V and J ends, which lost 5 bases and 5 bases, there was a span of 15 bases. Per germline, CDR1 SGHVS and CDR2 FQNEAQ. CDR3 residues: CASSPVGSRETQYF. The CDR3 DNA reads TGTGCCAGCAGCCCCGTAGGGAGCCGGGAGACCCAGTACTTC.

The chain has TRBV6-5 and TRBJ2-7; 7 bases are a match to TRBD2. Germline trimming cut 10 bases from V and 3 bases from J; bases unmatched to any gene: 9. Germline V gives CDR1 MNHEY, CDR2 SVGAGI. The CDR3 is 13 amino acids. The CDR3, as DNA: TGTGCCACTCGCGGGAGACCCCTCTACGAGCAGTACTTC. It yields the protein CATRGRPLYEQYF.

This chain uses TRBV30 with TRBJ1-2; D unresolved. CDR1 GTSNPN and CDR2 SVGIG come from the germline V gene (reference sequence). The V and J ends lost 2 bases and 3 bases respectively, with 10 bases between them. The CDR3 covers 13 residues. The DNA for the CDR3 is TGTGCCTGGAGTAGGAGGGCCCACTATGGCTACACCTTC. This gives the protein CAWSRRAHYGYTF.

V is TRBV6-1 and J is TRBJ2-4, with 10 bases that match TRBD1. The CDR3 contains 15 residues. The V gene's germline CDR1 is MNHNS and CDR2 SASEGT. V shed 8 bases and J 1 base; nucleotides not matched to a gene: 5. CDR3 protein: CASGGTGVAKNIQYF. CDR3 DNA sequence: TGTGCCAGCGGGGGGACAGGGGTGGCCAAAAACATTCAGTACTTC.